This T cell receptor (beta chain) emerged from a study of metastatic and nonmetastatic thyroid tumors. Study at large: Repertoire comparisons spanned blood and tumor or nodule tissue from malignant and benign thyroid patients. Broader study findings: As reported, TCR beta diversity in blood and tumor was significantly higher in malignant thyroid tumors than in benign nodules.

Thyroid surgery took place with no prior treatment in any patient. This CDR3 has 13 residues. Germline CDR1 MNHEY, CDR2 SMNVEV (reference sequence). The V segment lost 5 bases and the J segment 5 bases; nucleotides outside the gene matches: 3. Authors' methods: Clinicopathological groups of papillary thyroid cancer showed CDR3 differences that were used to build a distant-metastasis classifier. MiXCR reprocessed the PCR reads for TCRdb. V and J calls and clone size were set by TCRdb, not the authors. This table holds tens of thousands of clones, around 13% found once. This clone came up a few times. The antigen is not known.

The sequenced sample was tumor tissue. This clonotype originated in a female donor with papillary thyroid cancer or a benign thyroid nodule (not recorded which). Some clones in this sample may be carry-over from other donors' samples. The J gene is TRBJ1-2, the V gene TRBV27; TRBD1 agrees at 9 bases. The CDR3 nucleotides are TGTGCCAGCAGTCCTGGGACAGGGTATGGCTACACCTTC. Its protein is CASSPGTGYGYTF.